A selection of T cell receptor beta chains follows, all from one sample in a study of control samples from healthy donors and cancer patients. Assay used: immunoSEQ multiplex PCR; TCRdb lists only in-frame clones, some missing. The sample comprises about 92,000 clones, approximately 78% of which are singletons, and about 9.8% rests with the top ten. Input material: blood. These receptors all come from an older woman in good health. CDR3s include the opening cysteine and the closing phenylalanine or tryptophan. The D gene is left open where the match is weak. Clone size is not always given. Where it is, it says once, few, many or a class for expanded clones.

v_call	d_call	clone_size	j_call	cdr3_aa	cdr3_nt
TRBV11-2	-	few	TRBJ2-3	CASSDMTDTQYF	TGTGCCAGCAGCGACATGACAGATACGCAGTATTTT
TRBV10-3	TRBD1	-	TRBJ1-3	CAISGQGAFNTIYF	TGTGCCATCAGTGGACAGGGGGCTTTCAACACCATATATTTT
TRBV13	-	-	TRBJ2-2	CASSSRPGPNTGELFF	TGTGCCAGCAGCTCTAGGCCGGGCCCGAACACCGGGGAGCTGTTTTTT
TRBV7-2	TRBD2	-	TRBJ2-5	CASSFLGTRGQETQYF	TGTGCCAGCAGCTTCTTAGGGACTAGGGGGCAAGAGACCCAGTACTTC
TRBV7-2	TRBD1	-	TRBJ2-5	CASSLVQGAVETQYF	TGTGCCAGCAGCTTGGTGCAGGGGGCCGTTGAGACCCAGTACTTC
TRBV4-2	-	few	TRBJ2-2	CASSQDPGSNTGELFF	TGTGCCAGCAGCCAAGATCCGGGATCGAACACCGGGGAGCTGTTTTTT
TRBV15	-	-	TRBJ1-1	CATSSDGGGTEAFF	TGTGCCACCAGCTCCGACGGAGGAGGCACTGAAGCTTTCTTT
TRBV7-2	-	-	TRBJ2-7	CASSSDYIRSYEQYF	TGTGCCAGCAGCTCGGACTACATCAGGTCCTACGAGCAGTACTTC
TRBV3-1/TRBV3-2	-	-	TRBJ2-1	CASSHAGPKAGNEQFF	TGTGCCAGCAGCCATGCGGGACCTAAGGCGGGGAATGAGCAGTTCTTC
TRBV10-3	TRBD1	once	TRBJ2-2	CAISELVGQGAGELFF	TGTGCCATCAGTGAATTAGTTGGACAGGGGGCTGGGGAGCTGTTTTTT
TRBV24-1	TRBD1	-	TRBJ2-3	CASRDRGSDTQYF	TGTGCCTCCCGGGACAGGGGCTCAGATACGCAGTATTTT
TRBV6-2/TRBV6-3	-	-	TRBJ1-1	CASSMGTGAFF	TGTGCCAGCAGTATGGGAACCGGAGCTTTCTTT
TRBV19	TRBD1	many	TRBJ2-2	CASSPGQVTGELFF	TGTGCCAGTTCCCCGGGACAGGTGACCGGGGAGCTGTTTTTT
TRBV28	-	-	TRBJ1-6	CASSLPDTGYRNSPLHF	TGTGCCAGCAGTTTACCGGACACGGGGTATAGGAATTCACCCCTCCACTTT
TRBV6-5	TRBD2	once	TRBJ2-2	CARRPSGSGTGELFF	TGTGCCAGACGACCCAGCGGGAGTGGAACCGGGGAGCTGTTTTTT
TRBV28	-	-	TRBJ2-4	CASSSAGRAKNIQYF	TGTGCCAGCAGTTCAGCGGGCCGAGCCAAAAACATTCAGTACTTC
TRBV2	TRBD1	-	TRBJ1-1	CASSEDRGRGTEAFF	TGTGCCAGCAGTGAAGACAGGGGGCGCGGCACTGAAGCTTTCTTT
TRBV6-6	-	-	TRBJ1-4	CASSRTQGGGEKLFF	TGTGCCAGCAGTCGCACACAGGGTGGCGGGGAAAAACTGTTTTTT
TRBV18	TRBD1	-	TRBJ1-3	CASSPGTANSGNTIYF	TGTGCCAGCTCACCCGGGACAGCGAACTCTGGAAACACCATATATTTT
TRBV5-1	TRBD1	once	TRBJ2-7	CASSEGTEAYLRGQYF	TGCGCCAGCAGCGAGGGGACAGAGGCCTATCTACGAGGGCAGTACTTC
TRBV19	-	-	TRBJ1-5	CASSIPQGSGNQPQHF	TGTGCCAGTAGTATCCCACAGGGTTCCGGCAATCAGCCCCAGCATTTT
TRBV19	TRBD1	-	TRBJ1-5	CASSTRDRGYNQPQHF	TGTGCCAGTAGTACCCGGGACAGGGGTTATAATCAGCCCCAGCATTTT
TRBV4-1	TRBD2	-	TRBJ2-3	CASSHFLAGVMIDTQYF	TGCGCCAGCAGCCACTTCTTAGCGGGAGTTATGATAGATACGCAGTATTTT
TRBV28	-	once	TRBJ1-1	CASSSRPLSRVTEAFF	TGTGCCAGCAGTTCACGTCCCTTGTCTCGAGTCACTGAAGCTTTCTTT
TRBV6-2/TRBV6-3	TRBD1	-	TRBJ1-5	CASSYRQGDSNQPQHF	TGTGCCAGCAGTTACCGACAGGGTGATAGCAATCAGCCCCAGCATTTT
TRBV5-8	-	-	TRBJ2-3	CASSLTGHDTQYF	TGTGCCAGCAGCTTGACAGGGCACGATACGCAGTATTTT
TRBV7-6	-	-	TRBJ2-1	CASSLGTGRATNEQFF	TGTGCCAGCAGCTTAGGGACAGGGAGGGCTACAAATGAGCAGTTCTTC
TRBV7-2	TRBD1	-	TRBJ1-6	CASSLGDRGWAPLHF	TGTGCCAGCAGCTTAGGGGACAGGGGTTGGGCACCCCTCCACTTT
TRBV12-3/TRBV12-4	-	-	TRBJ1-1	CASRTTVNTEAFF	TGTGCCAGCAGAACGACGGTGAACACTGAAGCTTTCTTT
TRBV28	-	once	TRBJ2-7	CASSLEGGVSYEQYF	TGTGCCAGCAGTTTAGAAGGCGGCGTCTCCTACGAGCAGTACTTC
TRBV27	-	-	TRBJ1-1	CASSLQPGHTEAFF	TGTGCCAGCAGTCTACAACCCGGACACACTGAAGCTTTCTTT
TRBV6-2/TRBV6-3	-	-	TRBJ2-4	CASSTGVAAKNIQYF	TGTGCCAGCAGCACGGGTGTAGCGGCCAAAAACATTCAGTACTTC
TRBV18	-	-	TRBJ1-4	CASSPPGRLNEKLFF	TGTGCCAGCTCACCACCGGGACGGCTTAATGAAAAACTGTTTTTT
TRBV19	-	once	TRBJ2-7	CASSIQGGYEQYF	TGTGCCAGTAGTATTCAGGGCGGATACGAGCAGTACTTC
TRBV2	-	-	TRBJ1-1	CASSGQQNTEAFF	TGTGCCAGCAGTGGACAGCAGAACACTGAAGCTTTCTTT
TRBV29-1	-	-	TRBJ2-6	CSVVGTGANVLTF	TGCAGCGTTGTCGGTACTGGGGCCAACGTCCTGACTTTC
TRBV5-6	-	-	TRBJ2-7	CASSLFLAVSSYEQYF	TGTGCCAGCAGCTTGTTTCTTGCTGTAAGCTCCTACGAGCAGTACTTC